Many counts were recorded for the clone carrying this TCR beta chain. The antigen remains undetermined. This sample stems from a study of human T cells and chemical hapten exposure. General study points: TCRs at high frequency, those above 1 in 1000, did not change with DPC sensitization.

Methods used by the authors: Per-sample TCR counts ranged from about 20,000 to 700,000, median roughly 96,000. TCRdb redid the calling of the RACE reads with MiXCR, one entry per CDR3 protein. The V and J calls come from TCRdb's annotation, not from the publication. Here the sample spans more than 70,000 distinct CDR3 sequences, roughly 12% being singletons. Time point denoted: patch test 2, 6 weeks after DPC sensitization. Treatment defined: therapeutic diphenylcyclopropenone sensitization with weekly scalp DPC. Blood was drawn before each patch test was applied. Germline V lookup: CDR1 SGHDT, CDR2 YYEEEE. V lost 4 bases to trimming and J lost 2 bases, with 6 bases between them. This CDR3 region has 12 residues.

The origin of this receptor is a man aged 18 to 29 with alopecia areata. Some clones in this sample may be carry-over from other donors' samples. The chain is built from TRBV5-6 and TRBJ1-2; D is ambiguous. The sample was whole blood, taken in connection with sensitization to the hapten diphenylcyclopropenone (DPC). For the CDR3, the DNA is TGTGCCAGCAGCGCTGGGAACTATGGCTACACCTTC. Translating gives CASSAGNYGYTF.